This T cell receptor beta chain was obtained from a study of T cells in Graves' hyperthyroidism and ophthalmopathy. Study at large: Before treatment of any kind, peripheral blood was taken at initial diagnosis.

Amplification of TCR beta CDR3 regions was performed using RNA transcripts as template. During a first-round RT-PCR of the TCR CDR3, the HTBI primer set was used. TCRdb used MiXCR to reprocess the multiplex PCR reads, holding one entry per CDR3 protein. This table holds under 400,000 distinct CDR3 sequences, about 15% found once. In the case of this clonotype: The antigen remains unidentified.

Whole-study findings and limits: Model predictions of ophthalmopathy came a median 6.5 months before onset.

Absent ophthalmopathy progression within 18 months defined stable Graves' hyperthyroidism. Each 10 ml fresh peripheral blood draw supplied the PBMCs. The sequencing input was blood. This receptor was taken from a young man with Graves' hyperthyroidism.

CDR3 sequence reads: CASSYGDLLAGGYGELFF. The CDR3 DNA follows: TGTGCCAGCAGTTATGGAGACCTACTAGCGGGAGGTTACGGGGAGCTGTTTTTT. The chain recombines TRBV6-5 with TRBJ2-2, with 12 nucleotides matching TRBD2. The V gene end was trimmed by 3 bases and the J gene end by 7 bases; junction bases not matched to a gene: 12. Germline assignment: CDR1 MNHEY and CDR2 SVGAGI. This CDR3 comprises 18 residues.